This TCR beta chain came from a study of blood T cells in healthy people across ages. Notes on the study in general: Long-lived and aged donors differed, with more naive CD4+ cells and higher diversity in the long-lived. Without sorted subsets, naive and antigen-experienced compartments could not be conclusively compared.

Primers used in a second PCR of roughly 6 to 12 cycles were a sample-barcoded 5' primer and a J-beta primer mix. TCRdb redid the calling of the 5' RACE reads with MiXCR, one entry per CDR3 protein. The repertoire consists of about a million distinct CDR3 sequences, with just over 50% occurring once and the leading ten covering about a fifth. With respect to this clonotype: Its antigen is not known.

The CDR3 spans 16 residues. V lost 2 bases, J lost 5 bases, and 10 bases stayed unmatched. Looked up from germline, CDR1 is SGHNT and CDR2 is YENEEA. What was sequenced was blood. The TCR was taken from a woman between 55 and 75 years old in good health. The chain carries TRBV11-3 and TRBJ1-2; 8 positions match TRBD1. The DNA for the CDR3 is TGTGCCAGCAGCTTACGAGTCGGACAGGGCGGTTATGGCTACACCTTC. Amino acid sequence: CASSLRVGQGGYGYTF.